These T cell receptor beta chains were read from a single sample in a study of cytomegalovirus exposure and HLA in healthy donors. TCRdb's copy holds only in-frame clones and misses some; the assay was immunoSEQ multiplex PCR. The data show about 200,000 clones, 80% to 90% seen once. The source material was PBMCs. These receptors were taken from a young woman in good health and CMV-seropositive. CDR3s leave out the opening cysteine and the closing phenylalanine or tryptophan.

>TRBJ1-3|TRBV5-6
ASSLRLDTIY
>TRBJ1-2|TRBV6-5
ASSYFAETGGYGYT
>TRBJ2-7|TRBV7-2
ASSLVSSGPYEQY
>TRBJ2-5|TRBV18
ASSHSRETQY
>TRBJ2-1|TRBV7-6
ASAQGTNEQF
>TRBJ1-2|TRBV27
ASSRDSTTYGYT
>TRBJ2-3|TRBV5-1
ASLPGLSTDTQY
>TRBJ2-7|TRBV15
ATSKMRDSQSYEQY
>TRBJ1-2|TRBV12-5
ASGRSGGNYGYT
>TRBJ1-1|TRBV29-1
SVEPDTDLDTEAF
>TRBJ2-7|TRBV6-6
ASSPRDRGYEQY
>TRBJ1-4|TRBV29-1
SATGTGSEKLF
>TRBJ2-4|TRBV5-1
ASSLDSGKNIQY
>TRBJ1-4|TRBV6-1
ASSGLQGTGRKKLF
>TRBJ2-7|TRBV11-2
ASSKEGAYEQY
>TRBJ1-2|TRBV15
ATSRDPRSDYGYT
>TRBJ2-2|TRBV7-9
ASSLALGLNTGELF
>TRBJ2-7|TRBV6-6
ASSAPDNSYEQY
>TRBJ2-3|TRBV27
ASSYGSFGTQY
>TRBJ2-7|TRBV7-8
ASSLAGLAVPYEQY
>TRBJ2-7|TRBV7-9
ASSFGRGLYEQY
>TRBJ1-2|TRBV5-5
ASSLDAAVYGYT
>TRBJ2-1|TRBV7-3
ASSRGREDEQF
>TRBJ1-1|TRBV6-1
ASSGSRTPNTEAF
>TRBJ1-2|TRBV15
ATSQRGTSGPDGYT
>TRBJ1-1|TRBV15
ATSRESRAVSG
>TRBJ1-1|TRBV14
ASSRVNTEAF
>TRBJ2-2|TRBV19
ASRPTPADRGPGELF
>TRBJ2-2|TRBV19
ASSMVGGTGELF
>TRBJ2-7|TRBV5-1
ASSAGTSGYEQY
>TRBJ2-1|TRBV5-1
ASSEVAGKYNEQF
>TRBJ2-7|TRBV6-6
ASSKTGTSAYEQY
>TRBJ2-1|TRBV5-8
ASSLAGVLAGLYNEQF
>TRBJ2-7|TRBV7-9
ASSMRRDRGSHEQY
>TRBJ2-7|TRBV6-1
ATGGAGFGYEQY
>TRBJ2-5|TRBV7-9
ASSFGIAGAAETQY
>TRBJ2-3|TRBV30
ASNSGRGGSADTQY
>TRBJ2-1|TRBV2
ASSEPGGVREQF
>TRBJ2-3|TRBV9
ASSVSPGQSTDTQY
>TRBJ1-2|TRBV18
ASSWFKSGGDYGYT
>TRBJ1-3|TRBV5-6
ASSLYQAGNTIY
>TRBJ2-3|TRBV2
ASAGQGADTQY
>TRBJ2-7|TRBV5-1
ASSLVPSGDDLTYEQY
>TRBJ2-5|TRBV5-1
ASSLDYGETQY